This TCR beta chain was sequenced during a study of regulatory T cells in long-lasting Graves disease. Findings of the study overall: TRBV28, TRBJ1-2 and TRBJ2-5 were favored in persistent disease. TCR diversity in persistent Graves' patients was below that of newly diagnosed ones. Possibly, accuracy suffered from the small sample size.

The CDR3 is 15 residues long. Germline CDR1 reads SGHRS; CDR2 reads YFSETQ. The ends were cut back, 2 bases at V and 3 bases at J, with 15 bases in the middle. Researchers made TCR beta libraries by using iRepertoire HTBI primers and running Arm-PCR on CDR3 regions. TCRdb recomputed calls from the multiplex PCR reads with MiXCR, one row per CDR3 protein. The sample contains about 540,000 distinct CDR3 sequences, roughly 13% of which appear only once. Noted time point: newly diagnosed GD, antithyroid drugs for less than 3 months. Isolated PBMC RNA provided the starting material for the TCR library. As for this clonotype: What it recognizes is unknown.

This same sample was also part of a study on T cells in Graves' hyperthyroidism and ophthalmopathy. As that report states: The HTBI primer set served for first-round RT-PCR of the TCR CDR3.

The V call is TRBV5-1, the J call TRBJ2-7, with a possible D match to TRBD2 (6 bases). The clonotype originates from a man aged 30 to 39 with Graves disease. Sequenced material: peripheral blood mononuclear cells (PBMCs), taken at new diagnosis, from a patient treated with antithyroid drugs. CDR3 nucleotides: TGCGCCAGCAGCTTTATATCCACCGGGGGCTACGAGCAGTACTTC. Translating it yields CASSFISTGGYEQYF.